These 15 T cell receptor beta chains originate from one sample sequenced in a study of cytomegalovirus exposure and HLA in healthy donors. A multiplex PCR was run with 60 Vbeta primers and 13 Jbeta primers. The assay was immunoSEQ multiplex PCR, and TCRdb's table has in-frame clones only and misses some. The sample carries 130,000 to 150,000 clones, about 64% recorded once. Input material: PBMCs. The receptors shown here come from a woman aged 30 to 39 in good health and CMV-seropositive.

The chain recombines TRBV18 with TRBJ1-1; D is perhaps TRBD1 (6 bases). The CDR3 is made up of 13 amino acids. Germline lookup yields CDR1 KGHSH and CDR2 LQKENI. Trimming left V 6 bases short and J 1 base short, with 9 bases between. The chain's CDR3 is CASSLDRNTEAFF. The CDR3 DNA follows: TGTGCCAGCTCGTTGGACAGGAACACTGAAGCTTTCTTT.

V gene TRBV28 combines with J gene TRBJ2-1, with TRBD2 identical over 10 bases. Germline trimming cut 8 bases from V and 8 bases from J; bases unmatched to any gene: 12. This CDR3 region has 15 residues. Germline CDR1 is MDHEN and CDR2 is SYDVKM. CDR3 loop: CASVGAVAGGHEQFF. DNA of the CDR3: TGTGCCAGCGTGGGGGCGGTAGCGGGGGGCCATGAGCAGTTCTTC. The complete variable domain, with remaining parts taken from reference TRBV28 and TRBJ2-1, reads DVKVTQSSRYLVKRTGEKVFLECVQDMDHENMFWYRQDPGLGLRLIYFSYDVKMKEKGDIPEGYSVSREKKERFSLILESASTNQTSMYLCASVGAVAGGHEQFFGPGTRLTVL.

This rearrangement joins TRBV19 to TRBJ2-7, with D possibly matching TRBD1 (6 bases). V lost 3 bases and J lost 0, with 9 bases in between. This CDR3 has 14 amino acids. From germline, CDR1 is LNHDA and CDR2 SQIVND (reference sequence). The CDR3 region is CASSMGDNSYEQYF. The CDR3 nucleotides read TGTGCCAGTAGTATGGGGGACAACTCCTACGAGCAGTACTTC.

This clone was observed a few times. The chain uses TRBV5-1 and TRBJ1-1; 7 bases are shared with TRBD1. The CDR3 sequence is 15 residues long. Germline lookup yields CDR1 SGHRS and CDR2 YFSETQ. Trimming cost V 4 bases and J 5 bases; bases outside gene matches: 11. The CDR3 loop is CASSPYSAGGTEAFF. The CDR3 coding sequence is TGCGCCAGCAGCCCGTATAGTGCAGGGGGGACTGAAGCTTTCTTT.

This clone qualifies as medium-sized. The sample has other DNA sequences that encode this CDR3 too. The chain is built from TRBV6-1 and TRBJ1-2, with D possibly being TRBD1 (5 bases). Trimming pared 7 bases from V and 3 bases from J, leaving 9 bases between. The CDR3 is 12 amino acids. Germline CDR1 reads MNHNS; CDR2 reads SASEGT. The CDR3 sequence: CASTAGYYGYTF. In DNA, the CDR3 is TGTGCCAGCACCGCAGGGTACTATGGCTACACCTTC.

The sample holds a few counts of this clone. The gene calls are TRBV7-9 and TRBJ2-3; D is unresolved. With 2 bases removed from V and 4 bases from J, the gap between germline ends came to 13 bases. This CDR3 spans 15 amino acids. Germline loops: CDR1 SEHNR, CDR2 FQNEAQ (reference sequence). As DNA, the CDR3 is TGTGCCAGCAGCTTAAGCCATGACTGGGCAGATACGCAGTATTTT. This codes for CASSLSHDWADTQYF.

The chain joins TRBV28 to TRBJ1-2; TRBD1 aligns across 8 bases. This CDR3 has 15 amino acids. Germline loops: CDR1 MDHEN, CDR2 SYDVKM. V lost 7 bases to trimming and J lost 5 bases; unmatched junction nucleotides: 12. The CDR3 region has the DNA TGTGCCAGCACGAGACAGGGGACCCTTAGTTATGGCTACACCTTC. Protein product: CASTRQGTLSYGYTF.

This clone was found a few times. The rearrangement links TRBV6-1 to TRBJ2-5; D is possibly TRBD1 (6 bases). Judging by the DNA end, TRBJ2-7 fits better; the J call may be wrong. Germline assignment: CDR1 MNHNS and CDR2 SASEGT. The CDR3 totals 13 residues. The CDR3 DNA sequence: TGTGCCAGCTCACCGGGACACCGCTACGAGCAGTACTTC. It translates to CASSPGHRYEQYF.

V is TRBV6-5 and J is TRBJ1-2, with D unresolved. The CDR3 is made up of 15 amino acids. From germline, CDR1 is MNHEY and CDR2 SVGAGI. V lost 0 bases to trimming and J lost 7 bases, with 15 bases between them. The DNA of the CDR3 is TGTGCCAGCAGTTACTCGAAGTTGGTCGAGGGTGGCTACACCTTC. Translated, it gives CASSYSKLVEGGYTF.

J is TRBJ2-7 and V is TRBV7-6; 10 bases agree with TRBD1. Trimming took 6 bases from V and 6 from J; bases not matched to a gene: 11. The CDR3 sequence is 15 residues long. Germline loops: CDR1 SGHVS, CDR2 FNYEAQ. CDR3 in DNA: TGTGCCAGCAGTTCCAGCGGGGACAGGGGTCGCGAGCAGTACTTC. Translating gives CASSSSGDRGREQYF.

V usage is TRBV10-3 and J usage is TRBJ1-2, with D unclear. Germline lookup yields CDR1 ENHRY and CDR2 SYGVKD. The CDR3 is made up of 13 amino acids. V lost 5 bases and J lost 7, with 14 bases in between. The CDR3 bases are TGTGCCATCAGTCCCGACCCTGAGGGTGGCTACACCTTC. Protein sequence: CAISPDPEGGYTF.

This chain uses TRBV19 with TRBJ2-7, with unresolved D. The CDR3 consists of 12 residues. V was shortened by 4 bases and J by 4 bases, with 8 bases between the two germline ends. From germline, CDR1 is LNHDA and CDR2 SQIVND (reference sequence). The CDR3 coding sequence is TGTGCCAGTAGTACCGCCGGGTACGAGCAGTACTTC. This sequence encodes CASSTAGYEQYF.

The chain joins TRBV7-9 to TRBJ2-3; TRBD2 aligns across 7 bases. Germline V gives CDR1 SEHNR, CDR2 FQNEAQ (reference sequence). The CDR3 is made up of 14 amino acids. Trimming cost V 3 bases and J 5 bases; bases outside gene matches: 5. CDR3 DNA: TGTGCCAGCAGCTTCCGACTAGCCGTAGATACGCAGTATTTT. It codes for CASSFRLAVDTQYF.

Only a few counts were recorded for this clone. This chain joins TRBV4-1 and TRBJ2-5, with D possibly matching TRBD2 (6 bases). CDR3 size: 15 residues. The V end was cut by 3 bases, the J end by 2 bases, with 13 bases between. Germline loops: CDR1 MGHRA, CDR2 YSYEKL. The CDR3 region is CASSQRGTVQETQYF. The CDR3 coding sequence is TGCGCCAGCAGCCAGCGCGGGACGGTACAAGAGACCCAGTACTTC.

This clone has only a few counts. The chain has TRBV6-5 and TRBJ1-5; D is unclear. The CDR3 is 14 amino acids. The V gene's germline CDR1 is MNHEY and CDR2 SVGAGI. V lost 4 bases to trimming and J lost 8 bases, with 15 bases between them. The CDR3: CASSSYSAEEPQHF. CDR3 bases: TGTGCCAGCAGTTCTTACTCTGCGGAAGAGCCCCAGCATTTT.